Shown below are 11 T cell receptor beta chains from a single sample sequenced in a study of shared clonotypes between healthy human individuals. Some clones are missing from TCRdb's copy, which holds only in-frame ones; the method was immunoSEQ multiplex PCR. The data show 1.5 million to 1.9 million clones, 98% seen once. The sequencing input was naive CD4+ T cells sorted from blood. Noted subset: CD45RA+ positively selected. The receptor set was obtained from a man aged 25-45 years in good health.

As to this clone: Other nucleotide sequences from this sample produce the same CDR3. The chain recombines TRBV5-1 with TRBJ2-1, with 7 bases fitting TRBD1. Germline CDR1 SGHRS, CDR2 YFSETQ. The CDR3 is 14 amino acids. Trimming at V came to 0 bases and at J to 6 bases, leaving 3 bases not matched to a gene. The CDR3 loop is CASSLGDRVNEQFF. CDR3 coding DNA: TGCGCCAGCAGCTTGGGAGACAGGGTCAATGAGCAGTTCTTC.

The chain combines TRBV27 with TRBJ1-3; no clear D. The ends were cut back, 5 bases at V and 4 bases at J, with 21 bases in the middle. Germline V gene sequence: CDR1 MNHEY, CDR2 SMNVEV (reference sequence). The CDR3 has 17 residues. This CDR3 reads CASSPTLPSLKGNTIYF. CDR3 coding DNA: TGTGCCAGCAGTCCTACCCTACCCAGTCTGAAGGGAAACACCATATATTTT.

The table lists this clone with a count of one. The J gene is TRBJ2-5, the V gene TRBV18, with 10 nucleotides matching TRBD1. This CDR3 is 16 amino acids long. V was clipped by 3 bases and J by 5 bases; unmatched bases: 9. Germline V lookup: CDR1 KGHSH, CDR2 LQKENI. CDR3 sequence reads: CASSPVGTGAVETQYF. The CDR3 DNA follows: TGTGCCAGCTCACCGGTCGGGACAGGGGCCGTCGAGACCCAGTACTTC. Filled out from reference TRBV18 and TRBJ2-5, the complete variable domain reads NAGVMQNPRHLVRRRGQEARLRCSPMKGHSHVYWYRQLPEEGLKFMVYLQKENIIDESGMPKERFSAEFPKEGPSILRIQQVVRGDSAAYFCASSPVGTGAVETQYFGPGTRLLVL.

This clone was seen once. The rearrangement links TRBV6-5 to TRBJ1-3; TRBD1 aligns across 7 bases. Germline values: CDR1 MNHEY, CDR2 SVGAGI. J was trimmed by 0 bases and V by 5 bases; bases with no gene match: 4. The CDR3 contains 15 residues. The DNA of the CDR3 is TGTGCCAGCAGTCGGGGGACAGACTCTGGAAACACCATATATTTT. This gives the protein CASSRGTDSGNTIYF.

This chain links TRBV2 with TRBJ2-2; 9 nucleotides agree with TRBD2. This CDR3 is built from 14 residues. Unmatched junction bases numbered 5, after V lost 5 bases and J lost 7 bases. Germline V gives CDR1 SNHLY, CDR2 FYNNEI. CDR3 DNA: TGTGCCAGCAGTAGGCGGGAGGGGATCGGGGAGCTGTTTTTT. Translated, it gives CASSRREGIGELFF.

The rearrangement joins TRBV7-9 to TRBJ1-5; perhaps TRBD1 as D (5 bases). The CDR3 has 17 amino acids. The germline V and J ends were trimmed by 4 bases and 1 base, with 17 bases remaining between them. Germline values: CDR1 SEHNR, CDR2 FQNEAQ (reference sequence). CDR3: CASSSGGLGRSNQPQHF. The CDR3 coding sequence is TGTGCCAGCAGCTCGGGGGGTTTAGGGAGGAGCAATCAGCCCCAGCATTTT.

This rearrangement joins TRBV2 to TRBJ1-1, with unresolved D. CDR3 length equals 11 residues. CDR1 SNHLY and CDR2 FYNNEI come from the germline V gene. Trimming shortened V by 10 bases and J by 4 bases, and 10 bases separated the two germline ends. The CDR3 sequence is CATSVVTEAFF. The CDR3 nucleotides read TGTGCCACCTCAGTTGTCACTGAAGCTTTCTTT. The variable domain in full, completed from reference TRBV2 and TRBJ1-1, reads EPEVTQTPSHQVTQMGQEVILRCVPISNHLYFYWYRQILGQKVEFLVSFYNNEISEKSEIFDDQFSVERPDGSNFTLKIRSTKLEDSAMYFCATSVVTEAFFGQGTRLTVV.

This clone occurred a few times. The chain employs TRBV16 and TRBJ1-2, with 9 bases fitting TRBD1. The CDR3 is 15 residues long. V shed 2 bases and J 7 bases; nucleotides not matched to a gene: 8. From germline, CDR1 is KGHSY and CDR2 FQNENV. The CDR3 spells CASSQTGTGSGGYTF. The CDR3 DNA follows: TGTGCCAGCAGCCAAACCGGGACAGGGTCCGGTGGCTACACCTTC.

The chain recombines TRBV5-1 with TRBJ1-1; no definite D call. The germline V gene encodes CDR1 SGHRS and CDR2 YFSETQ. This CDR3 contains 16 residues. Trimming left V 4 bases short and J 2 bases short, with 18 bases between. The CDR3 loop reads CASSRTAGDLNTEAFF. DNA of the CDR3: TGCGCCAGCAGCCGCACGGCAGGTGACCTTAACACTGAAGCTTTCTTT.

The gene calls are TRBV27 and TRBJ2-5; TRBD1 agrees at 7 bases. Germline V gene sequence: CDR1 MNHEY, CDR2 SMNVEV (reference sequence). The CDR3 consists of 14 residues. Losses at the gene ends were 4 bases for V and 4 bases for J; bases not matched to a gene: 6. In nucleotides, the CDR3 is TGTGCCAGCAGTTCAGGCCCAGGGGGAGAGACCCAGTACTTC. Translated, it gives CASSSGPGGETQYF.

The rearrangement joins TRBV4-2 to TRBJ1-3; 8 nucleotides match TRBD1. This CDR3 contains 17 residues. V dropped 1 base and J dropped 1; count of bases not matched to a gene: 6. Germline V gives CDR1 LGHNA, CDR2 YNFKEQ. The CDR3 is CASSQVGQGLSGNTIYF. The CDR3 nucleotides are TGTGCCAGCAGCCAAGTAGGACAGGGTTTGTCTGGAAACACCATATATTTT.